What follows are 29 T cell receptor beta chains derived from one specimen sequenced in a study of CD8 T cells in Susac syndrome. Reverse transcription of about 0.45 to 1 ug RNA was performed with random hexamers. TCRdb reprocessed the immunoSEQ multiplex PCR reads with MiXCR, giving one entry per CDR3 protein. The data show around 170,000 distinct CDR3 sequences, with about 96% seen just once and less than 0.15% held by the top ten. The sample comprised CD4+ T cells from PBMCs. All receptors come from a human donor with Susac syndrome.

This chain joins TRBV29-1 and TRBJ2-4; 7 nucleotides align to TRBD2. With 6 bases clipped from V and 5 bases from J, the junction kept 4 bases outside the gene matches. The CDR3 is made up of 12 amino acids. Germline lookup yields CDR1 SQVTM and CDR2 ANQGSEA. CDR3 nucleotide sequence: TGCAGCGTGCGGGACTACCAAAACATTCAGTACTTC. Encoded protein: CSVRDYQNIQYF.

This clonotype came up once. The V gene is TRBV28, the J gene TRBJ1-2; weak D call: TRBD1 (6 bases). CDR1 and CDR2 from the germline V gene are MDHEN and SYDVKM. The germline V and J ends were trimmed by 5 bases and 0 bases, with 7 bases remaining between them. The length of the CDR3 is 13 residues. Here the CDR3 DNA reads TGTGCCAGCAGTGAGGGGGCTAACTATGGCTACACCTTC. Translated, it gives CASSEGANYGYTF.

The rearrangement uses TRBV7-3 and TRBJ2-5, with TRBD2 matching 7 bases. The CDR3 is 16 residues long. The germline V gene has CDR1 SGHTA and CDR2 FQGTGA. V shed 5 bases, J shed 2 bases, and the junction held 11 bases outside the gene matches. The CDR3 loop reads CASSPRGSGIQETQYF. CDR3 sequence (DNA): TGTGCCAGCAGCCCCCGCGGGAGCGGTATTCAAGAGACCCAGTACTTC.

This clonotype has just one count. The chain joins TRBV9 to TRBJ1-2; D may be TRBD1 (5 bases). There are 13 residues in the CDR3. The germline V gene encodes CDR1 SGDLS and CDR2 YYNGEE. The germline V and J ends were trimmed by 0 bases and 2 bases, with 5 bases remaining between them. The CDR3 loop reads CASSVGQNYGYTF. The CDR3 nucleotides read TGTGCCAGCAGCGTAGGACAGAACTATGGCTACACCTTC.

This clonotype appeared once. The chain uses TRBV5-1 and TRBJ1-1, with TRBD1 as a possible D gene (6 bases). CDR1 and CDR2 from the germline V gene are SGHRS and YFSETQ. V was shortened by 3 bases and J by 4 bases, with 13 bases between the two germline ends. This CDR3 is 14 amino acids long. DNA for the CDR3: TGCGCCAGCAGCTCGACAGGTGGTGGCACTGAAGCTTTCTTT. This codes for CASSSTGGGTEAFF.

The V call is TRBV29-1, the J call TRBJ1-5; D is perhaps TRBD1 (5 bases). The CDR3 has 13 residues. The germline CDR1 and CDR2 sequences are SQVTM and ANQGSEA. V was shortened by 7 bases and J by 2 bases, with 12 bases between the two germline ends. The CDR3 coding sequence is TGCAGCGCCACAGGTCCCGGCAATCAGCCCCAGCATTTT. Its protein product is CSATGPGNQPQHF.

This clonotype has a single count. The genes are TRBV30 and TRBJ2-3, with D possibly matching TRBD1 (6 bases). This CDR3 has 13 amino acids. Looked up from germline, CDR1 is GTSNPN and CDR2 is SVGIG (reference sequence). With 0 bases removed from V and 6 bases from J, the gap between germline ends came to 10 bases. The CDR3 sequence is CAWSVQGADTQYF. The CDR3, as DNA: TGTGCCTGGAGTGTACAGGGTGCGGATACGCAGTATTTT. The full variable domain, rest sourced from reference TRBV30 and TRBJ2-3, is SQTIHQWPATLVQPVGSPLSLECTVEGTSNPNLYWYRQAAGRGLQLLFYSVGIGQISSEVPQNLSASRPQDRQFILSSKKLLLSDSGFYLCAWSVQGADTQYFGPGTRLTVL.

The chain is built from TRBV7-2 and TRBJ2-7; 7 bases line up with TRBD1. This CDR3 spans 14 amino acids. V gave up 1 base and J gave up 5 bases; unmatched junction bases: 5. Germline V lookup: CDR1 SGHTA, CDR2 FQGNSA. The CDR3 reads CASSLGGQPHEQYF. In DNA form, the CDR3 reads TGTGCCAGCAGCTTAGGGGGACAGCCCCACGAGCAGTACTTC. Variable domain in full (rest from reference TRBV7-2 and TRBJ2-7): GAGVSQSPSNKVTEKGKDVELRCDPISGHTALYWYRQSLGQGLEFLIYFQGNSAPDKSGLPSDRFSAERTGGSVSTLTIQRTQQEDSAVYLCASSLGGQPHEQYFGPGTRLTVT.

The chain combines TRBV7-9 with TRBJ2-7; maybe TRBD1 (6 bases). Germline CDR1 reads SEHNR; CDR2 reads FQNEAQ (reference sequence). The CDR3 is 13 residues long. Between the trimmed V and J ends, which lost 5 bases and 4 bases, there was a span of 12 bases. CDR3 amino acids: CASSAAGQYEQYV. The CDR3 DNA reads TGTGCCAGCAGCGCTGCTGGACAGTACGAGCAGTACGTC.

The V call is TRBV28, the J call TRBJ2-5; TRBD2 might be the D (6 bases). V lost 6 bases, J lost 3 bases, and 14 bases lay in between. The CDR3 sequence is 14 residues long. Germline V gene sequence: CDR1 MDHEN, CDR2 SYDVKM. The CDR3 sequence: CASRRGGRKETQYF. The CDR3 coding sequence is TGTGCCAGCAGGCGAGGAGGGAGGAAAGAGACCCAGTACTTC.

The chain has TRBV18 and TRBJ1-1; D possibly corresponds to TRBD1 (5 bases). The CDR3 spans 16 residues. Germline CDR1 and CDR2: KGHSH and LQKENI. Trimming cost V 4 bases and J 0 bases, with 15 bases left between them. The CDR3: CASSLEWGRMNTEAFF. The CDR3 bases are TGTGCCAGCTCACTGGAATGGGGACGGATGAACACTGAAGCTTTCTTT.

In this sample, this clonotype turned up a few times. This sequence joins TRBV19 and TRBJ1-2; 8 positions match TRBD1. Germline V gene sequence: CDR1 LNHDA, CDR2 SQIVND (reference sequence). With 4 bases clipped from V and 5 bases from J, the junction kept 6 bases outside the gene matches. This CDR3 has 14 amino acids. The CDR3 is CASSTGTGDYGYTF. DNA of the CDR3: TGTGCCAGTAGTACCGGGACAGGAGATTATGGCTACACCTTC.

The chain is built from TRBV2 and TRBJ1-2; D is perhaps TRBD1 (6 bases). Germline V gene data show CDR1 as SNHLY and CDR2 as FYNNEI. The CDR3 is 16 amino acids. The V end lost 5 bases, the J end lost 7 bases, and 23 bases lay between the germline ends. CDR3 amino acids: CASSPGRGHAAGGYTF. The CDR3 DNA reads as TGTGCCAGCAGTCCGGGGCGGGGACACGCCGCGGGTGGCTACACCTTC.

The chain is built from TRBV6-5 and TRBJ1-1; a possible D gene is TRBD1 (6 bases). The CDR3 extends over 17 amino acids. The germline gives CDR1 MNHEY, CDR2 SVGAGI. The V end lost 4 bases, the J end lost 3 bases, and 21 bases lay between the germline ends. In nucleotides, the CDR3 is TGTGCCAGCAGTTTGGGGGCGCCGTTGATGGTGGACACTGAAGCTTTCTTT. Its translation is CASSLGAPLMVDTEAFF.

V usage is TRBV6-5 and J usage is TRBJ2-2, with D perhaps TRBD2 (6 bases). Germline-derived CDR1 and CDR2 are MNHEY and SVGAGI. This CDR3 region has 14 residues. Trimming removed 2 bases at V and 4 bases at J, with 8 bases between. The CDR3 here is CASSYGGLTGELFF. The CDR3 DNA follows: TGTGCCAGCAGTTACGGGGGACTCACCGGGGAGCTGTTTTTT.

V is TRBV20-1 and J is TRBJ2-1; TRBD2 is a possible D gene (6 bases). The length of the CDR3 is 17 residues. V shed 2 bases and J shed 4 bases, with 21 bases lying between them. The germline V gene has CDR1 DFQATT and CDR2 SNEGSKA (reference sequence). CDR3 region: CSARSPGLRERYNEQFF. CDR3 in DNA: TGCAGTGCTAGATCCCCGGGTCTCCGGGAGAGGTACAATGAGCAGTTCTTC.

The chain couples TRBV27 to TRBJ1-2; D is unclear. V lost 0 bases and J lost 0, with 2 bases in between. Germline CDR1 reads MNHEY; CDR2 reads SMNVEV (reference sequence). The CDR3 is made up of 13 amino acids. The CDR3 sequence: CASSLSANYGYTF. In DNA, the CDR3 is TGTGCCAGCAGTTTATCAGCTAACTATGGCTACACCTTC.

The chain combines TRBV14 with TRBJ1-4; D uncertain. The CDR3 has 15 amino acids. The germline V gene has CDR1 SGHDN and CDR2 FVKESK. Trimming cost V 0 bases and J 7 bases, with 12 bases left between them. CDR3 DNA: TGTGCCAGCAGCCAAGATCGGGGTTGGGGTGAAAAACTGTTTTTT. Protein product: CASSQDRGWGEKLFF.

This clonotype was counted once. The gene calls are TRBV20-1 and TRBJ2-7, with TRBD2 matching over 9 bases. The germline V gene has CDR1 DFQATT and CDR2 SNEGSKA (reference sequence). This CDR3 region has 12 residues. V was clipped by 7 bases and J by 4 bases; unmatched bases: 5. The CDR3 is CSVKRGAYEQYV. The CDR3 bases are TGCAGTGTTAAGCGGGGGGCTTACGAGCAGTACGTC.

The CDR3 DNA reads as TGTGCCAGCACCCGGACAGGGATTGAAGCTTTCTTT. Encoded protein: CASTRTGIEAFF. V usage is TRBV2 and J usage is TRBJ1-1; 8 bases are shared with TRBD1. Germline V gene data show CDR1 as SNHLY and CDR2 as FYNNEI. V gave up 7 bases and J gave up 7 bases; unmatched junction bases: 5. CDR3 length equals 12 residues.

This chain uses TRBV2 with TRBJ1-2; D gene unclear. CDR1 is SNHLY and CDR2 is FYNNEI in the germline V gene. V lost 7 bases to trimming and J lost 4 bases, with 7 bases between them. This CDR3 has 11 residues. The CDR3 bases are TGTGCCAGCACCGCGTCCTATGGCTACACCTTC. Amino acid sequence: CASTASYGYTF.

The V call is TRBV12-3 or TRBV12-4, the J call TRBJ2-7, with D tentatively TRBD1 (5 bases). The CDR3 contains 16 residues. Deletions cut 3 bases from V and 4 bases from J, with 19 bases between. The CDR3 DNA reads TGTGCCAGCAGTTTTGGGGCATCAGGTCCCGGGTACGAGCAGTACTTC. It specifies CASSFGASGPGYEQYF.

This clonotype was recorded once. The gene calls are TRBV11-3 and TRBJ2-1, with 8 nucleotides matching TRBD1. The germline CDR1 and CDR2 sequences are SGHNT and YENEEA. With 0 bases clipped from V and 4 bases from J, the junction kept 2 bases outside the gene matches. The CDR3 covers 15 residues. The CDR3 is CASSLDGQGYNEQFF. The DNA of the CDR3 is TGTGCCAGCAGCTTAGACGGACAGGGATACAATGAGCAGTTCTTC.

The V call is TRBV9, the J call TRBJ1-2; the D is unclear. Per the germline V gene, CDR1 is SGDLS and CDR2 is YYNGEE. V lost 0 bases to trimming and J lost 4 bases, with 10 bases between them. This CDR3 is built from 14 residues. The CDR3 reads CASSVAQDPYGYTF. The DNA of the CDR3 is TGTGCCAGCAGCGTAGCCCAGGATCCCTATGGCTACACCTTC.

This chain joins TRBV25-1 and TRBJ1-1; no clear D gene. Trimming took off 11 bases at V and 1 base at J, with 5 bases between the two ends. CDR1 and CDR2 (germline): MGHDK, SYGVNS. There are 10 residues in the CDR3. In DNA, the CDR3 is TGTGCCGGAGAGAACACTGAAGCTTTCTTT. Translated, it gives CAGENTEAFF.

V is TRBV18 and J is TRBJ2-1; 7 bases map to TRBD2. Germline V gene data show CDR1 as KGHSH and CDR2 as LQKENI. Trimming cost V 0 bases and J 7 bases; bases outside gene matches: 6. This CDR3 contains 15 residues. CDR3 loop: CASSPPGTTSNEQFF. Written as DNA, the CDR3 is TGTGCCAGCTCACCACCGGGGACTACCTCTAATGAGCAGTTCTTC. Together with reference TRBV18 and TRBJ2-1, the CDR3 gives the full variable domain: NAGVMQNPRHLVRRRGQEARLRCSPMKGHSHVYWYRQLPEEGLKFMVYLQKENIIDESGMPKERFSAEFPKEGPSILRIQQVVRGDSAAYFCASSPPGTTSNEQFFGPGTRLTVL.

This clonotype was seen only once. The J gene is TRBJ2-2, the V gene TRBV24-1; either TRBD1 or TRBD2 may supply D (5 bases each). The CDR3 is 16 residues long. CDR1 is KGHDR, CDR2 SFDVKD, per germline. Deletions cut 3 bases from V and 7 bases from J, with 17 bases between. CDR3: CATSDLVRGEGGELFF. The CDR3 bases are TGTGCCACCAGTGATCTCGTGAGGGGAGAAGGCGGGGAGCTGTTTTTT.

The rearrangement joins TRBV29-1 to TRBJ1-4; D uncertain. This CDR3 comprises 13 residues. Germline lookup yields CDR1 SQVTM and CDR2 ANQGSEA. V lost 6 bases, J lost 7 bases, and 15 bases lay in between. The CDR3 nucleotides are TGCAGCGTGGATGGCGGCGCGGTTGAAAAACTGTTTTTT. It translates to CSVDGGAVEKLFF.

The chain has TRBV5-1 and TRBJ2-3; D ambiguous. Per germline, CDR1 SGHRS and CDR2 YFSETQ. The V end lost 4 bases, the J end lost 1 base, and 10 bases lay between the germline ends. CDR3 size: 14 residues. In DNA form, the CDR3 reads TGCGCCAGCAGCCCCTCCCCAGGCACAGATACGCAGTATTTT. Translation gives CASSPSPGTDTQYF.